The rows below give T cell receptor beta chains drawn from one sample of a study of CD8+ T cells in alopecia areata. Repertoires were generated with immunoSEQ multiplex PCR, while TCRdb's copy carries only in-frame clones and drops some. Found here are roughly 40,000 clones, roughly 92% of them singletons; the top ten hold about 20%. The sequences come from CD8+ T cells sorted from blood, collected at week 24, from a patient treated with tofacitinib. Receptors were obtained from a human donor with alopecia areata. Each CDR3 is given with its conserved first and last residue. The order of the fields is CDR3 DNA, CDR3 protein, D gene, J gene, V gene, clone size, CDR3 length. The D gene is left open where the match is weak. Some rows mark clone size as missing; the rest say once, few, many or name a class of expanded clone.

TGCAGCGTTGAAGATGAGCGGGCTTTGTTTGGCGGGCAGTACTTC CSVEDERALFGGQYF - TRBJ2-7 TRBV29-1 - 15
TGTGCCAGCAGCAAAGGGGTAGCGGGGAACAATGAGCAGTTCTTC CASSKGVAGNNEQFF TRBD2 TRBJ2-1 TRBV2 - 15
TGTGCCAGCAGTGAGGGTGTAGATACGCAGTATTTT CASSEGVDTQYF - TRBJ2-3 TRBV11-2 - 12
TGTGCCAGCAGCCCAGAGGGGGCCCCCGATAACTATGGCTACACCTTC CASSPEGAPDNYGYTF TRBD1 TRBJ1-2 TRBV7-9 - 16
TGTGCCAGCAGTTACCGGGCGGAATCCTCGGAACCCCTCCACTTT CASSYRAESSEPLHF - TRBJ1-6 TRBV6-7 - 15
TGCGCCAGCAGCCAAGTGGTAGATGGGGGCCCGGGAACAGATACGCAGTATTTT CASSQVVDGGPGTDTQYF - TRBJ2-3 TRBV4-1 - 18
TGTGCCAGCAGCTTAATTAGCACAGATACGCAGTATTTT CASSLISTDTQYF - TRBJ2-3 TRBV7-8 - 13
TGTGCCAGCAGCAACGCCCCTGGACTAGCGGGCTACGAGCAGTACTTC CASSNAPGLAGYEQYF TRBD2 TRBJ2-7 TRBV9 - 16
TGTGCCAGCAGCTTGGGGGGCCAAGAGACCCAGTACTTC CASSLGGQETQYF - TRBJ2-5 TRBV11-2 few 13
TGTGCCAGCAGCTTAGAGCAGCATAAAGCTTTCTTT CASSLEQHKAFF - TRBJ1-1 TRBV7-9 once 12
TGTGCCAGCAGCCCTTCAAACCTGAACACTGAAGCTTTCTTT CASSPSNLNTEAFF - TRBJ1-1 TRBV7-9 - 14
TGTGCCAGCAGCTTAGAAGTGAGATACTCTGGGGCCAACGTCCTGACTTTC CASSLEVRYSGANVLTF - TRBJ2-6 TRBV7-9 - 17
TGTGCCTGGAGTGGGGGATCCGAGCAGTACTTC CAWSGGSEQYF - TRBJ2-7 TRBV30 - 11
TGCAGCGTTGAAGGAGGGCCCACTGAAGCTTTCTTT CSVEGGPTEAFF - TRBJ1-1 TRBV29-1 - 12
TGTGCCAGCAGTGAAGGAGGACAGGGGGCGTGGGAGACCCAGTACTTC CASSEGGQGAWETQYF TRBD1 TRBJ2-5 TRBV6-1 - 16
TGTGCCAGCAGTTACACACCCCTCTCCGCGTCCACAGATACGCAGTATTTT CASSYTPLSASTDTQYF - TRBJ2-3 TRBV27 - 17
TGTGCCAGCAGCCAAGAAGCGGACGGGCCTGGGGAGCAGTTCTTC CASSQEADGPGEQFF - TRBJ2-1 TRBV4-2 - 15
TGTGCCTGGAGTGCGGGACAGGGGAATCAGCCCCAGCATTTT CAWSAGQGNQPQHF TRBD1 TRBJ1-5 TRBV30 - 14
TGTGCCAGTAGTTCGTGGAGTCACCTCTCCTACAATGAGCAGTTCTTC CASSSWSHLSYNEQFF - TRBJ2-1 TRBV19 - 16